These 5 T cell receptor beta chains originate from one sample sequenced in a study of T-cell reconstitution after alpha-beta-depleted transplantation in children. The authors prepared the TCRbeta library with unique molecular identifiers. From the PCR reads, TCRdb called clonotypes with MiXCR, one entry per CDR3 protein. The sample has about 640,000 distinct CDR3 sequences, about 15% seen once. Sequencing used PBMCs from the stem cell graft donor, obtained from the stem cell graft. These receptors were taken from a human donor who donated a stem cell graft to a child with acute myeloid leukemia.

This clonotype appeared many times. The CDR3 coding sequence is TGTGCCAGCTTAAGGACGGACTACAATGAGCAGTTCTTC. Protein sequence: CASLRTDYNEQFF. This sequence joins TRBV7-2 and TRBJ2-1, with unresolved D. This CDR3 has 13 amino acids. Germline assignment: CDR1 SGHTA and CDR2 FQGNSA. V lost 8 bases and J 3 bases, leaving 11 bases between the germline ends.

This chain connects TRBV24-1 to TRBJ2-4, with D possibly TRBD1 on 7 matching bases. CDR3 length equals 18 residues. V lost 6 bases, J lost 4 bases, and 24 bases lay in between. The germline V gene has CDR1 KGHDR and CDR2 SFDVKD. Written as DNA, the CDR3 is TGTGCCACCAGTCCGGGGATCCCCCGGGGGACAGCGAAAAACATTCAGTACTTC. This encodes CATSPGIPRGTAKNIQYF.

The gene calls are TRBV18 and TRBJ2-2; the D gene could be TRBD1 or TRBD2 (5 bases each). Per the germline V gene, CDR1 is KGHSH and CDR2 is LQKENI. The V gene lost 7 bases and the J gene lost 6 bases, with 15 bases spanning the gap. This CDR3 is 14 amino acids long. DNA for the CDR3: TGTGCCAGCTTTTCTTCAGGGAGATCCGGGGAGCTGTTTTTT. Translated, it gives CASFSSGRSGELFF.

In its sample, this clonotype was seen many times. In nucleotides, the CDR3 is TGTGCCAGCAGTTCCTCCGGGGCAACTTGGAGCTACGAGCAGTACTTC. Its translation is CASSSSGATWSYEQYF. The rearrangement links TRBV27 to TRBJ2-7, with D tentatively TRBD1 or TRBD2 (5 bases each). Germline V gene data show CDR1 as MNHEY and CDR2 as SMNVEV (reference sequence). This CDR3 spans 16 amino acids. Trimming pared 4 bases from V and 3 bases from J, leaving 19 bases between.

This sequence joins TRBV5-1 and TRBJ1-2; tentative D call: TRBD1 (6 bases). This CDR3 spans 14 amino acids. Germline values: CDR1 SGHRS, CDR2 YFSETQ. V was clipped by 4 bases and J by 4 bases, with 14 bases between them. The CDR3 coding sequence is TGCGCCAGCAGCCCAGCGGGGGCAGTCTATGGCTACACCTTC. It translates to CASSPAGAVYGYTF.